This T cell receptor (beta chain) was retrieved from a study of blood T cell repertoires in COVID-19. Study in general: Collection of acute and convalescent COVID-19 samples took place in the United States, Italy and Spain.

CDR3 size: 16 residues. Deletions cut 1 base from V and 6 bases from J, with 18 bases between. Germline loops: CDR1 SGHTS, CDR2 YDEGEE. Data came from immunoSEQ multiplex PCR; TCRdb stores just in-frame clones and leaves some out. The table lists about 480,000 clones, 89% of them singletons. The TCR comes from a man younger than 35 with COVID-19, enrolled during active disease. Sequencing was done on a sample of peripheral blood. This chain uses TRBV5-8 with TRBJ2-3; TRBD1 is a possible D gene (6 bases). The CDR3 sequence: CASSLPGTRLKDTQYF. In nucleotides, the CDR3 is TGTGCCAGCAGCTTGCCCGGGACAAGGCTTAAGGATACGCAGTATTTT. The full variable domain, rest sourced from reference TRBV5-8 and TRBJ2-3, is EAGVTQSPTHLIKTRGQQATLRCSPISGHTSVYWYQQALGLGLQFLLWYDEGEERNRGNFPPRFSGRQFPNYSSELNVNALELEDSALYLCASSLPGTRLKDTQYFGPGTRLTVL.